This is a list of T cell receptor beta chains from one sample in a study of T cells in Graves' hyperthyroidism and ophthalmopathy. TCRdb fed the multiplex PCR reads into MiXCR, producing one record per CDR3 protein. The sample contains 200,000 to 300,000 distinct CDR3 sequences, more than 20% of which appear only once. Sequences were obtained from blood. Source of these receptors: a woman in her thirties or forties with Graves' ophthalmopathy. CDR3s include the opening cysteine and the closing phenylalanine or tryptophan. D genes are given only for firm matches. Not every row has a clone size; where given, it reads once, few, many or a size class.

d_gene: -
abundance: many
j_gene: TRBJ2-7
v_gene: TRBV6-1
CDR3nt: TGTGCCAGCACCTTGGGACAATCCTACGAGCAGTACTTC
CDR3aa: CASTLGQSYEQYF

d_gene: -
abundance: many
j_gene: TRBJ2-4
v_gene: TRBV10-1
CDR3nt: TGCGCCAGCGGACCCGAAATAAGAAGGGGGCGGGAGTGGGTTCCCGGTCAAAACATTCAGTACTTC
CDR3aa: CASGPEIRRGREWVPGQNIQYF

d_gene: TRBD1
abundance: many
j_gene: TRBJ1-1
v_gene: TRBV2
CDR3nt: TGTGCCAGCCTAGGGGGCAGGGGTATTATGAACACTGAAGCTTTCTTT
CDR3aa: CASLGGRGIMNTEAFF

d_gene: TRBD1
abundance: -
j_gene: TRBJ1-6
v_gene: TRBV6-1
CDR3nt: TGTGCCCTCCTGGGACAGGGGGACTCACCCCTCCACTTT
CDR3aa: CALLGQGDSPLHF

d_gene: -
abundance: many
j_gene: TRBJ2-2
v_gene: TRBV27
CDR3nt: TGTGCCAGCAGTTTATACGGGACCTTGACCGGGGAGCTGTTTTTT
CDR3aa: CASSLYGTLTGELFF

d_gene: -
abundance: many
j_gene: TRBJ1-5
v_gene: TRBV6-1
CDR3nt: TGTGCCAGCACCCAACCAGGGGACCGCAATCAGCCCCAGCATTTT
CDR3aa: CASTQPGDRNQPQHF

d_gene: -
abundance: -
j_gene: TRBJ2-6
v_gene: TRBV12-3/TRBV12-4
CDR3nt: TGTGCCAGCAGTTTAAGGAGTTCTGGGGCCAACGTCCTGACTTTC
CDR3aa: CASSLRSSGANVLTF

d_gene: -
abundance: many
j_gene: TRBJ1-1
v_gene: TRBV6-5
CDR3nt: TGTGCCAGCAGTTACTCGATACATCGCACTGAAGCTTTCTTT
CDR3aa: CASSYSIHRTEAFF

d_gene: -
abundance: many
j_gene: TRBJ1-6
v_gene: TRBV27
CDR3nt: TGTGCCAGCAGTTCATTCGGGGACCTAAGCACCTATAATTCACCCCTCCACTTT
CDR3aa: CASSSFGDLSTYNSPLHF

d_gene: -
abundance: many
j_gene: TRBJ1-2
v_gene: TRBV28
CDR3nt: TGTGCCAGCAGTTTAGGGCTCCTCTCTAACTATGGCTACACCTTC
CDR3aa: CASSLGLLSNYGYTF

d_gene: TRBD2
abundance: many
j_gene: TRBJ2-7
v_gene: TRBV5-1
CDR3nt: TGCGCCAGCAGCTTGGCGACTAGCCCGGCCTACGAGCAGTACTTC
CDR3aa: CASSLATSPAYEQYF

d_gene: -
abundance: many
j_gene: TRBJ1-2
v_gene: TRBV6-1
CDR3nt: TGTGCCAGCAGTGAACGCCATAGAATCTATGGCTACACCTTC
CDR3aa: CASSERHRIYGYTF

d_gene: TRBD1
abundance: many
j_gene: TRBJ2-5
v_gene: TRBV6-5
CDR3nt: TGTGCCAGCAGTTACCTGGGACAGGGGGGGGAGACCCAGTACTTC
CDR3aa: CASSYLGQGGETQYF

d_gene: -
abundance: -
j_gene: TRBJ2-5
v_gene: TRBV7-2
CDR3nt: TGTGCCAGCAGCTACCATGGCGAATTCCAAGAGACCCAGTACTTC
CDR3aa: CASSYHGEFQETQYF

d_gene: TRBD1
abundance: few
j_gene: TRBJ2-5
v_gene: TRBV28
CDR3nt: TGTGCCAGCAGTCCCAGGGGAAGGGGGCGAGAGACCCAGTACTTC
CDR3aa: CASSPRGRGRETQYF

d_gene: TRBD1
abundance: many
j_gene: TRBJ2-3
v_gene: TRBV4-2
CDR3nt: TGTGCCAGCAGCCACCCCCGACCGGGACAGCGATCTAGCACAGATACGCAGTATTTT
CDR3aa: CASSHPRPGQRSSTDTQYF

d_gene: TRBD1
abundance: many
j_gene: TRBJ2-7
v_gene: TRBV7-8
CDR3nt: TGTGCCAGCAGCGAGGGACAGGGGGCCTCTAAGGGCGAGCAGTACTTC
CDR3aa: CASSEGQGASKGEQYF

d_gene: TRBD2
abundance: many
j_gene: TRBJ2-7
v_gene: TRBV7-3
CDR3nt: TGTGCCAGCAGCTTTGGACTAGCGGGAGGCGAGCAGTACTTC
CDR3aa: CASSFGLAGGEQYF

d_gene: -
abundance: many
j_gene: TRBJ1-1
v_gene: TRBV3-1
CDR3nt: TGTGCCAGCAGCCAGACAGCTGAAGCTTTCTTT
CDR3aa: CASSQTAEAFF

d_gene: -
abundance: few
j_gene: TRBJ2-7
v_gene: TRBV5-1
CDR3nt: TGCGCCAGCAGCTTCCGGGTCGGGGTGAGCTCCTACGAGCAGTACTTC
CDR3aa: CASSFRVGVSSYEQYF

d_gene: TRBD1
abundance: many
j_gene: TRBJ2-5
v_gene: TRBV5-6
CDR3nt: TGTGCCAGCAGCTTGGCCAACTCCGGGACAGGGATGGAATGGTTGGCGACCCAGTACTTC
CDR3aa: CASSLANSGTGMEWLATQYF

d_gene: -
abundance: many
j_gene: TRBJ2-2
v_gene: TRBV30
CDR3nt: TGTGCCTGGAGTGTTGGAGGGGAGCTGTTTTTT
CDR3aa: CAWSVGGELFF

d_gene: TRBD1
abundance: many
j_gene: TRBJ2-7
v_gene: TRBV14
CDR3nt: TGTGCCAGCAGCCACGAGGGACAGCAAGCCCCCTACGAGCAGTACTTC
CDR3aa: CASSHEGQQAPYEQYF

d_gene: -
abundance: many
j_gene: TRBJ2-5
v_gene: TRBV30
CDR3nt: TGTGCCTACGGGATGGGTGTGACCCAGTACTTC
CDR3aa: CAYGMGVTQYF

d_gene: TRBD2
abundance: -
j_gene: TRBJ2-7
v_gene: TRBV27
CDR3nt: TGTGCCAGCAGTTTATCAGGGACTAGCGGGAAGAACGAGCAGTACTTC
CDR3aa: CASSLSGTSGKNEQYF

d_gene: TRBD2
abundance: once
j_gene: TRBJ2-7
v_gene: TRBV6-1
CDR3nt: TGTGCCAGCAGTGAAGGTGTGTACACTAGCGGGATTTACGAGCAGTACTTC
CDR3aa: CASSEGVYTSGIYEQYF

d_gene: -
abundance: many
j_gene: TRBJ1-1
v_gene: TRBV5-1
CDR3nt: TGCGCCAGCAGCTTGGAAGGGGACAAAGCTTTCTTT
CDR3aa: CASSLEGDKAFF

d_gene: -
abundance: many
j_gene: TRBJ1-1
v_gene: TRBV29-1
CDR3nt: TGCAGCGTTGACAGGTCGAACACTGAAGCTTTCTTT
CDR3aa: CSVDRSNTEAFF

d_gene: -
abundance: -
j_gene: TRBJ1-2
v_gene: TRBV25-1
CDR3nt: TGTGCCAGCCGGGGGGCGGAATATGGCTACACCTTC
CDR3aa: CASRGAEYGYTF

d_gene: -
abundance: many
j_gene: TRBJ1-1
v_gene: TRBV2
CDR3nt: TGTGCCAGCAGTGAGAACGATGAAATTCGGGCTTTCTTT
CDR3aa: CASSENDEIRAFF

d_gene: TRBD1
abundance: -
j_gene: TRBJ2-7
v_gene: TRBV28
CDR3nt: TGTGCCAGCAGTTTATTGGGACAGGGGACGGGGGAGCAGTACTTC
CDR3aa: CASSLLGQGTGEQYF

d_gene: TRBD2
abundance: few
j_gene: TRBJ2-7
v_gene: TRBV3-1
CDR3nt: TGTGCCAGCAGCCAAGAACTGTCATGGGGACTAGCGGGAGTCAACGAGCAGTACTTC
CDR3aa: CASSQELSWGLAGVNEQYF

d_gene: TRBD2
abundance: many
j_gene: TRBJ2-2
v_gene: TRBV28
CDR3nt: TGTGCCAGCAACATCCTAGCGGGAGTCACCGGGGAGCTGTTTTTT
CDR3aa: CASNILAGVTGELFF

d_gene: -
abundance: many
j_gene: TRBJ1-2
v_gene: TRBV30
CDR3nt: TGTGCCCACAGCACTGGGGGAGGCTACACCTTC
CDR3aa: CAHSTGGGYTF

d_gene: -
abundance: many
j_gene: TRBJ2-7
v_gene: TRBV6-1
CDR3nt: TGTGCCAGCAGTGAAGCGGCCAGCTACGAGCAGTACTTC
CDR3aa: CASSEAASYEQYF

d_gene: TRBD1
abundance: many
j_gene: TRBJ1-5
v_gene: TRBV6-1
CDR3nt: TGTGCCAGCAGTGACGGACAGGGAGGTCAGCCCCAGCATTTT
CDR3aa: CASSDGQGGQPQHF

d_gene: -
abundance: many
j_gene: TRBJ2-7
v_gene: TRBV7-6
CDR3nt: TGTGCCAGCAGCTTAGCGCCCCCGGCAGGGTCCTCCTACGAGCAGTACTTC
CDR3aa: CASSLAPPAGSSYEQYF

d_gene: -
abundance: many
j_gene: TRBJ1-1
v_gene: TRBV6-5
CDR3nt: TGTGCCAGCAGTAATCTCATGAACACTGAAGCTTTCTTT
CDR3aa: CASSNLMNTEAFF

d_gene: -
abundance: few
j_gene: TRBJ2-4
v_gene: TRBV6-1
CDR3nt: TGTGCCAGCAGCACCCAAAACATTCAGTACTTC
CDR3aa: CASSTQNIQYF

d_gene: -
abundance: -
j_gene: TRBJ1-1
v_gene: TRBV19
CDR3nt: TGTGCCAGTAGTATTGGCGAGGTGGGGGCCACTGAAGCTTTCTTT
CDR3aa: CASSIGEVGATEAFF

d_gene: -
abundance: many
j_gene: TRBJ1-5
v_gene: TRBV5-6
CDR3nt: TGTGCCAGCAGCCTAACAGGCCCCAATCAGCCCCAGCATTTT
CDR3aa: CASSLTGPNQPQHF

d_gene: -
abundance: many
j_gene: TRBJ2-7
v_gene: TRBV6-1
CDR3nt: TGTGCCAGCATGGGGGACGGGGCGGGTAACTACTACGAGCAGTACTTC
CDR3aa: CASMGDGAGNYYEQYF

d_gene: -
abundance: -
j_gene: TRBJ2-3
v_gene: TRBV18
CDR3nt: TGTGCCAGCTCACCCTCTAGCTCAGATACGCAGTATTTT
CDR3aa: CASSPSSSDTQYF

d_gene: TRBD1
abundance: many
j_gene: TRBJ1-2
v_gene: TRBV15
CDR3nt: TGTGCCACCAGCCCGGACAGGGACTATGGCTACACCTTC
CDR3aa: CATSPDRDYGYTF

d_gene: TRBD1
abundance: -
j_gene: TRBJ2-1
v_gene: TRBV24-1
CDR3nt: TGTGCCACCAGCGATGAGGGACAGCAGAATGAGCAGTTCTTC
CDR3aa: CATSDEGQQNEQFF

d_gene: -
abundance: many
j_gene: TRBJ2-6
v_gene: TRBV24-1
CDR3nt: TGTGCCACCAGTGGTGGGGCCAACGTCCTGACTTTC
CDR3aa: CATSGGANVLTF

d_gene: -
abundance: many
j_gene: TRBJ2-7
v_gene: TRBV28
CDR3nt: TGTGCCAGCAGTCCATCCATCAACGAGCAGTACTTC
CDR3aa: CASSPSINEQYF

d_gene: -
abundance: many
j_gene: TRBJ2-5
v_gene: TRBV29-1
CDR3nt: TGCAGCGCAAAGGGGGACAAAGAGACCCAGTACTTC
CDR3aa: CSAKGDKETQYF

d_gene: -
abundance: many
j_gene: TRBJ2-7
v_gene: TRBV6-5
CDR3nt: TGTGCCAGCGAAGGGCATAATGGCTACGAGCAGTACTTC
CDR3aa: CASEGHNGYEQYF

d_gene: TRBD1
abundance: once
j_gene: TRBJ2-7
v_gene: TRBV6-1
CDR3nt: TGTGCCAGCAGTGACCGGGACAGGGTAGGTTCCTACGAGCAGTACTTC
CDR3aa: CASSDRDRVGSYEQYF

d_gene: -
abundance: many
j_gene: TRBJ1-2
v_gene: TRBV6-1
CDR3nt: TGTGCCAGCAGGGAGGGAGGCTATGGCTACACCTTC
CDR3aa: CASREGGYGYTF

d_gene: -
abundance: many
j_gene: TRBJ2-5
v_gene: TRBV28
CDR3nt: TGTGCCAGCAGCCGACAGGGAGGGCCAGAGACCCAGTACTTC
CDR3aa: CASSRQGGPETQYF

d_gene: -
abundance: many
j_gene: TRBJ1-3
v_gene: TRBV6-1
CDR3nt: TGTGCCAGCAGTGAATTCGGGGACACCATATATTTT
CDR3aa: CASSEFGDTIYF

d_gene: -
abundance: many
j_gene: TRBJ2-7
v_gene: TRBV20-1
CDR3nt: TGCAGTGCTAGGGTAGAGTGGGACCAAGCCCCCTACGAGCAGTACTTC
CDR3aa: CSARVEWDQAPYEQYF